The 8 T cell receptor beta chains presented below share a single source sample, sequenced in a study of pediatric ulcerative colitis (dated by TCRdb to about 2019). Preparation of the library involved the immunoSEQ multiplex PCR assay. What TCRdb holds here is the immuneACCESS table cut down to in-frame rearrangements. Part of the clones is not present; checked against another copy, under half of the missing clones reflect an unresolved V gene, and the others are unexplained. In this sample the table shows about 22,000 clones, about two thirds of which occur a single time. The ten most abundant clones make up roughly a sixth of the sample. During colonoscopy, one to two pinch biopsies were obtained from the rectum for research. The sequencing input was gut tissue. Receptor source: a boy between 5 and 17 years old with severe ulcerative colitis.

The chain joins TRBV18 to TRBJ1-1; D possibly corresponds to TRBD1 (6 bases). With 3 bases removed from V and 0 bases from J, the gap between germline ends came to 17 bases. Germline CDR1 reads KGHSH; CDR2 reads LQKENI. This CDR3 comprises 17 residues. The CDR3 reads CASSPRGGQGLNTEAFF. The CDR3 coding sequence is TGTGCCAGCTCACCGAGGGGGGGGCAGGGCCTGAACACTGAAGCTTTCTTT.

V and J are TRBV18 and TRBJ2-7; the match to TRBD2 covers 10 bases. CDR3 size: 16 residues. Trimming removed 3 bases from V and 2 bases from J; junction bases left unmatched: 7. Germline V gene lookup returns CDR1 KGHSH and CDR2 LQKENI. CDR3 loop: CASSPYSGGIAYEQYF. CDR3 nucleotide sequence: TGTGCCAGCTCACCTTATAGCGGGGGGATCGCCTACGAGCAGTACTTC.

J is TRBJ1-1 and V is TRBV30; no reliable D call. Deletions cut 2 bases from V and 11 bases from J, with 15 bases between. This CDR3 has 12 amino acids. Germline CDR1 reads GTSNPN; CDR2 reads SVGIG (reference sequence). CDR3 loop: CAWSHQFLGAFF. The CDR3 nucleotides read TGTGCCTGGAGTCACCAATTTTTGGGGGCTTTCTTT.

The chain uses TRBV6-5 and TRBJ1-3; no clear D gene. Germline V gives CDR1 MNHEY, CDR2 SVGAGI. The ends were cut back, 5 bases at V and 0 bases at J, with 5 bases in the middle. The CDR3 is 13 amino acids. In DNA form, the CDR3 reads TGTGCCAGCAGTGGCAGCTCTGGAAACACCATATATTTT. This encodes CASSGSSGNTIYF.

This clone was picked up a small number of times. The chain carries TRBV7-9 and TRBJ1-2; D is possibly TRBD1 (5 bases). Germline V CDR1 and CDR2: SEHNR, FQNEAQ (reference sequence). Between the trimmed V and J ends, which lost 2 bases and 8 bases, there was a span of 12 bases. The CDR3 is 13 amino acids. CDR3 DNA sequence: TGTGCCAGCAGCTTAAGGCGGGGGATAGGCTACACCTTC. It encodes CASSLRRGIGYTF.

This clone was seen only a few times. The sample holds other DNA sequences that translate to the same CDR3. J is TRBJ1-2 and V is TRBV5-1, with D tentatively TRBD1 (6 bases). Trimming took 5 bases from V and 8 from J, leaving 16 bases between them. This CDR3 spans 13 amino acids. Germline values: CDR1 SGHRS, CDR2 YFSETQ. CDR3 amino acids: CASSPQQGRGYTF. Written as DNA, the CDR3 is TGCGCCAGCAGTCCTCAACAGGGACGGGGCTACACCTTC.

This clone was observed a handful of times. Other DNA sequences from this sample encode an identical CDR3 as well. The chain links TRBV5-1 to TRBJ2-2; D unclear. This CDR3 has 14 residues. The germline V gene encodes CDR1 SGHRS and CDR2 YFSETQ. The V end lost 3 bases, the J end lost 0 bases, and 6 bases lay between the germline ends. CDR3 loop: CASSSGSNTGELFF. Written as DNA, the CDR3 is TGCGCCAGCAGCTCTGGGTCGAACACCGGGGAGCTGTTTTTT. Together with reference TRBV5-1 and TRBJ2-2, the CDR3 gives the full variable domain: KAGVTQTPRYLIKTRGQQVTLSCSPISGHRSVSWYQQTPGQGLQFLFEYFSETQRNKGNFPGRFSGRQFSNSRSEMNVSTLELGDSALYLCASSSGSNTGELFFGEGSRLTVL.

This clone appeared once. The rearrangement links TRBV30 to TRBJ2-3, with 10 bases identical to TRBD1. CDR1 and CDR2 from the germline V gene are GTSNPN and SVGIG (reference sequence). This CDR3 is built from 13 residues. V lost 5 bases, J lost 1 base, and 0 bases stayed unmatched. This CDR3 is CAWGTGGTDTQYF. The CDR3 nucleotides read TGTGCCTGGGGGACAGGGGGCACAGATACGCAGTATTTT.